This is a list of T cell receptor beta chains from one sample in a study of T cells in Graves' hyperthyroidism and ophthalmopathy. TCRdb processed the multiplex PCR reads anew with MiXCR; each CDR3 protein has one entry. The sample lists around 620,000 distinct CDR3 sequences; about 14% were seen once. What was sequenced was blood. Receptors originate from a woman aged 18 to 35 with Graves' ophthalmopathy. Each CDR3 is given with its conserved first and last residue. D genes are given only for firm matches.

TRBV28,.,TRBJ2-7,CASKNPDWLYEQYF
TRBV27,.,TRBJ2-7,CASRSRDSYEQYF
TRBV28,.,TRBJ1-2,CASSSPGLDIYGYTF
TRBV9,TRBD2,TRBJ2-3,CASSVAVAGFTDTQYF
TRBV7-3,.,TRBJ1-1,CASSLNPKVNTEAFF
TRBV5-5,.,TRBJ2-2,CASTNKQGYTGELFF
TRBV7-9,.,TRBJ1-2,CASSLALGAHGYTF
TRBV7-2,TRBD1,TRBJ1-1,CASSFGTGGNTEAFF
TRBV7-9,.,TRBJ1-1,CASSFVDTEAFF
TRBV6-1,.,TRBJ2-7,CASSGGTASSYEQYF
TRBV12-3/TRBV12-4,TRBD1,TRBJ2-6,CASSWTDRAKFSGANVLTF
TRBV29-1,TRBD1,TRBJ1-2,CSVEDRGNYGYTF
TRBV19,.,TRBJ1-4,CASTLRGEKLFF
TRBV6-1,.,TRBJ1-5,CASSENWRGWQPQHF
TRBV27,.,TRBJ2-5,CASRLSGTQREKTQYF
TRBV7-2,TRBD2,TRBJ2-1,CASSLFPSGRGDEQFF
TRBV7-9,.,TRBJ2-1,CASSLRISLDEQFF
TRBV28,.,TRBJ2-2,CASSLPSGTGELFF
TRBV4-1,.,TRBJ1-6,CASSPSVPRASYNSPLHF